These T cell receptor beta chains were read from a single sample in a study of regulatory T cells in long-lasting Graves disease. TCRdb processed the multiplex PCR reads anew with MiXCR; each CDR3 protein has one entry. In the table there are about 420,000 distinct CDR3 sequences, about 15% of which are singletons. These data are also associated with another study on T cells in Graves' hyperthyroidism and ophthalmopathy.

This specimen was peripheral blood mononuclear cells (PBMCs), taken at new diagnosis, from a patient treated with antithyroid drugs. The source of these receptors is a woman under 30 with Graves disease. Each CDR3 is given with its conserved first and last residue.

TRBV7-3,TRBJ2-3,CASSLKASGRPGTDTQYF
TRBV28,TRBJ1-5,CASRPSRGYQPQHF
TRBV9,TRBJ2-1,CASSVVAGGGNEQFF
TRBV29-1,TRBJ2-3,CSVPKREGLGDTQYF
TRBV20-1,TRBJ2-2,CSAMDGRAHTGELFF
TRBV10-3,TRBJ2-7,CAIRNSYEQYF
TRBV27,TRBJ2-5,CASSPLDRGMETQYF
TRBV3-1,TRBJ2-1,CASSRGISYNEQFF
TRBV7-9,TRBJ2-7,CASSLASTNYEQYF
TRBV27,TRBJ2-1,CASSFLGDFRREQFF
TRBV5-1,TRBJ1-1,CASSLKPGQGEAFF
TRBV11-2,TRBJ2-2,CASSLVGGLDGAGELFF
TRBV19,TRBJ2-2,CASSPGTGPTGELFF
TRBV29-1,TRBJ2-1,CSGDRGPYNEQFF
TRBV7-8,TRBJ2-3,CASTSGDTDTQYF
TRBV11-3,TRBJ2-3,CASSPGQVTDTQYF
TRBV7-2,TRBJ2-7,CASGSSGTGYYEQYF
TRBV5-5,TRBJ1-3,CASSLGAYGNTIYF
TRBV27,TRBJ2-7,CASSPTGFYEQYF
TRBV28,TRBJ1-1,CAIFTGTGNTEAFF
TRBV28,TRBJ1-5,CASSSGQLSNQPQHF
TRBV28,TRBJ1-1,CASDLGQNTEAFF
TRBV12-3/TRBV12-4,TRBJ2-7,CASSLGDGPYEQYF
TRBV29-1,TRBJ2-7,CSVGHRLTYEQYF
TRBV2,TRBJ2-2,CASSEAPSGELFF
TRBV30,TRBJ2-5,CAWSPGLAGQETQYF
TRBV9,TRBJ2-7,CASSVEAQGASEQYF
TRBV5-6,TRBJ1-5,CASSYGQGGNQPQHF
TRBV12-3/TRBV12-4,TRBJ1-2,CASSRGLNYGYTF
TRBV25-1,TRBJ2-3,CASSESLPTDTQYF
TRBV2,TRBJ2-1,CASSPALLAGDPYNEQFF
TRBV2,TRBJ2-4,CASSEARRPQKNIQYF
TRBV7-2,TRBJ2-7,CASSLGREGPYEQYF
TRBV7-9,TRBJ2-5,CASSLGATQYF
TRBV11-3,TRBJ2-7,CASSPGTTGRLEQYF